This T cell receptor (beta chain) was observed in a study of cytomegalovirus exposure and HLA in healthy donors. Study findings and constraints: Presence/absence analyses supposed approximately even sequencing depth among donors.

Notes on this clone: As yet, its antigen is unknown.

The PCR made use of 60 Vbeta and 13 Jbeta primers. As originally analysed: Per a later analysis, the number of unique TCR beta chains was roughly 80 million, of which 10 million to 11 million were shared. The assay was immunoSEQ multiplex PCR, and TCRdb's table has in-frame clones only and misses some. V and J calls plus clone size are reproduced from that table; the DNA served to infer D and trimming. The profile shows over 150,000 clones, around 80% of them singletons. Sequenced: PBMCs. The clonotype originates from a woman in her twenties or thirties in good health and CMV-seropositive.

CDR3 region: CASSYGGGWIYNEQFF. For the CDR3, the DNA is TGTGCCAGCAGCTATGGGGGGGGATGGATCTACAATGAGCAGTTCTTC. The chain carries TRBV11-3 and TRBJ2-1; 7 bases agree with TRBD2. The length of the CDR3 is 16 residues. Trimming at V came to 4 bases and at J to 3 bases, leaving 9 bases not matched to a gene. CDR1 is SGHNT, CDR2 YENEEA, per germline.